The TCR beta chain under discussion was sequenced for a study of T cell repertoires in cytomegalovirus infection. The overall study: Evidence of both CMV infection and a matching HLA type came from public TCR beta signatures.

This clonotype has at least ten counts. No antigen is known for it. Overall study findings and caveats: Public TCR beta family frequency separated CMV-and-HLA carriers, including in an independent cohort.

Germline CDR1 reads MNHEY; CDR2 reads SVGAGI. J was trimmed by 7 bases and V by 0 bases; bases with no gene match: 2. This CDR3 region has 14 residues. From the reads, TCRdb called clonotypes with MiXCR, one entry per CDR3 protein. Among 110,000 or so distinct CDR3 sequences listed, 30% to 35% were seen once. The gene calls are TRBV6-5 and TRBJ2-5; 10 bases fit TRBD1. This sequence was found in a human donor in good health (CMV status not recorded). Some clones in this sample may be carry-over from other donors' samples. Here the sequenced sample was CD8+ T cells from cultured PBMCs, taken from culture after CMV antigen stimulation. CDR3 in DNA: TGTGCCAGCAGTTACTCCGGGACAGGGGTGACCCAGTACTTC. Protein: CASSYSGTGVTQYF.